Below, 19 T cell receptor beta chains from the same sample are listed, as sequenced in a study of OX40 agonist ivuxolimab in advanced cancers. Here immunoSEQ multiplex PCR was the method, and the copy in TCRdb shows in-frame clones only, minus some. The table has some 16,000 clones, roughly 79% seen once. The sample in question was CD4+ or CD8+ T cells sorted from blood, obtained in a trial of the OX40 agonist ivuxolimab. These receptors all stem from an adult with an advanced solid tumor such as melanoma, head and neck, liver or kidney cancer.

The chain combines TRBV7-6 with TRBJ1-1, with 8 positions matching TRBD1. Per germline, CDR1 SGHVS and CDR2 FNYEAQ. J was trimmed by 0 bases and V by 5 bases; bases with no gene match: 5. The CDR3 runs to 15 residues. The chain's CDR3 is CASSIGTGLNTEAFF. The CDR3 DNA follows: TGTGCCAGCAGCATAGGGACAGGCCTGAACACTGAAGCTTTCTTT.

The chain employs TRBV4-3 and TRBJ2-2; 8 bases match TRBD1. The CDR3 has 18 amino acids. The V gene's germline CDR1 is LGHNA and CDR2 YSLEER. The V gene end was trimmed by 3 bases and the J gene end by 1 base; junction bases not matched to a gene: 10. CDR3 protein: CASSHELPGQVNTGELFF. The CDR3 DNA reads as TGCGCCAGCAGCCACGAACTTCCGGGACAGGTGAACACCGGGGAGCTGTTTTTT.

This chain links TRBV5-4 with TRBJ1-5; TRBD1 matches at 11 bases. J was trimmed by 5 bases and V by 4 bases; bases with no gene match: 8. Germline V gene lookup returns CDR1 SGHNT and CDR2 YYREEE (reference sequence). The CDR3 is made up of 16 amino acids. The DNA of the CDR3 is TGTGCCAGCAGCGAATCCGGGACAGGGGGTTATCAGCCCCAGCATTTT. Its translation is CASSESGTGGYQPQHF.

The chain links TRBV7-6 to TRBJ2-3; 8 nucleotides align to TRBD1. Trimming removed 2 bases from V and 7 bases from J; junction bases left unmatched: 8. Per the germline V gene, CDR1 is SGHVS and CDR2 is FNYEAQ. The CDR3 has 15 amino acids. In nucleotides, the CDR3 is TGTGCCAGCAGCTTATCGCAGGGGGCCCAAAATACGCAGTATTTT. Residues: CASSLSQGAQNTQYF.

This clone was found once. Mismatch with germline at one junction end may stem from a read error. The chain employs TRBV9 and TRBJ1-1, with TRBD1 as a possible D gene (6 bases). Per germline, CDR1 SGDLS and CDR2 YYNGEE. This CDR3 spans 14 amino acids. This CDR3 reads CASTVGPGATEAFF. CDR3 nucleotide sequence: TGTGCCAGCACCGTAGGTCCGGGGGCCACTGAAGCTTTCTTT. Filled out from reference TRBV9 and TRBJ1-1, the complete variable domain reads DSGVTQTPKHLITATGQRVTLRCSPRSGDLSVYWYQQSLDQGLQFLIQYYNGEERAKGNILERFSAQQFPDLHSELNLSSLELGDSALYFCASTVGPGATEAFFGQGTRLTVV.

This clone showed up just a few times. DNA of the CDR3: TGTGCCAGCAGTTACGGCACCAACTCTCCTGAAGCTTTCTTT. This codes for CASSYGTNSPEAFF. The chain links TRBV6-5 to TRBJ1-1; D not resolved. Germline V gene data show CDR1 as MNHEY and CDR2 as SVGAGI. This CDR3 region has 14 residues. V was shortened by 2 bases and J by 6 bases, with 13 bases between the two germline ends.

V is TRBV4-2 and J is TRBJ2-3, with 9 bases identical to TRBD2. Trimming took 5 bases from V and 4 from J; bases not matched to a gene: 10. Germline-derived CDR1 and CDR2 are LGHNA and YNFKEQ. The CDR3 is made up of 16 amino acids. The CDR3: CASSFWTGGGADTQYF. CDR3 coding DNA: TGTGCCAGCAGCTTTTGGACAGGCGGGGGGGCAGATACGCAGTATTTT.

The CDR3 sequence: CASSPGGNEQFF. Here the CDR3 DNA reads TGTGCCAGCAGCCCCGGGGGTAATGAGCAGTTCTTC. The rearrangement uses TRBV5-4 and TRBJ2-1, with D perhaps matching TRBD2 (6 bases). Trimming removed 4 bases at V and 7 bases at J, with 9 bases between. The CDR3 extends over 12 amino acids. CDR1 and CDR2 (germline): SGHNT, YYREEE (reference sequence).

The rearrangement uses TRBV5-6 and TRBJ1-2; 8 positions match TRBD1. This CDR3 spans 16 amino acids. Germline V CDR1 and CDR2: SGHDT, YYEEEE. With V trimmed by 0 bases and J by 4 bases, 8 bases remained unmatched. The CDR3 loop reads CASSLGSGTGPYGYTF. The CDR3 DNA reads TGTGCCAGCAGCTTGGGCTCCGGGACAGGTCCCTATGGCTACACCTTC.

The chain is built from TRBV11-3 and TRBJ2-7, with 8 bases aligning to TRBD2. CDR3 length equals 13 residues. Trimming removed 6 bases from V and 5 bases from J; junction bases left unmatched: 6. Germline CDR1 and CDR2: SGHNT and YENEEA. CDR3 in DNA: TGTGCCAGCAGGACCCGGGGGGGGCACGAGCAGTACTTC. This sequence encodes CASRTRGGHEQYF.

V usage is TRBV5-8 and J usage is TRBJ1-2, with D possibly TRBD1 on 5 matching bases. The V end lost 0 bases, the J end lost 7 bases, and 7 bases lay between the germline ends. Germline lookup yields CDR1 SGHTS and CDR2 YDEGEE. There are 12 residues in the CDR3. The CDR3 sequence is CASSLGGAGYTF. CDR3 bases: TGTGCCAGCAGCTTGGGTGGGGCTGGCTACACCTTC.

V and J are TRBV5-5 and TRBJ2-7, with D perhaps matching TRBD1 or TRBD2 (5 bases each). The V gene lost 4 bases and the J gene lost 3 bases, with 14 bases spanning the gap. Germline V CDR1 and CDR2: SGHKS, YYEKEE (reference sequence). There are 14 residues in the CDR3. CDR3 residues: CASSSSGRNYEQYF. The CDR3 region has the DNA TGTGCCAGCAGCAGCTCGGGACGGAACTACGAGCAGTACTTC.

The CDR3 DNA reads as TGCGCCAGCACCTCGGGGACAGCCGATTGGGGCTACACCTTC. Its translation: CASTSGTADWGYTF. The genes are TRBV5-1 and TRBJ1-2; 7 bases agree with TRBD1. The CDR3 sequence is 14 residues long. V was pared by 6 bases and J by 8 bases, with 13 bases of the junction left unmatched. Germline CDR1 is SGHRS and CDR2 is YFSETQ.

CDR3 nucleotide sequence: TGTGCCAGCAGCTTGGACGACACAGATACGCAGTATTTT. It yields the protein CASSLDDTDTQYF. This rearrangement joins TRBV5-6 to TRBJ2-3; D gene uncertain. This CDR3 is built from 13 residues. Trimming removed 0 bases at V and 2 bases at J, with 4 bases between. Germline CDR1 SGHDT, CDR2 YYEEEE.

The rearrangement joins TRBV5-6 to TRBJ1-1, with 8 positions matching TRBD1. The CDR3 covers 14 residues. The germline V gene encodes CDR1 SGHDT and CDR2 YYEEEE. V lost 3 bases and J lost 1; bases outside the gene matches: 2. The CDR3: CASSYGQGNTEAFF. The CDR3 coding sequence is TGTGCCAGCAGCTACGGACAGGGGAACACTGAAGCTTTCTTT. Full variable domain (outside the CDR3, taken from reference TRBV5-6 and TRBJ1-1): DAGVTQSPTHLIKTRGQQVTLRCSPKSGHDTVSWYQQALGQGPQFIFQYYEEEERQRGNFPDRFSGHQFPNYSSELNVNALLLGDSALYLCASSYGQGNTEAFFGQGTRLTVV.

This clone is a singleton in its sample. The chain carries TRBV11-2 and TRBJ2-1; D unclear. With 2 bases removed from V and 5 bases from J, the gap between germline ends came to 1 base. Germline V gene sequence: CDR1 SGHAT, CDR2 FQNNGV. The CDR3 has 11 amino acids. The DNA of the CDR3 is TGTGCCAGCAGCTTAAACAATGAGCAGTTCTTC. Residues: CASSLNNEQFF. Combining the CDR3 with reference TRBV11-2 and TRBJ2-1 gives the whole variable domain EAGVAQSPRYKIIEKRQSVAFWCNPISGHATLYWYQQILGQGPKLLIQFQNNGVVDDSQLPKDRFSAERLKGVDSTLKIQPAKLEDSAVYLCASSLNNEQFFGPGTRLTVL.

In DNA form, the CDR3 reads TGTGCCAGCAGCGCTGGCGGGGGCCCAGATACGCAGTATTTT. As protein: CASSAGGGPDTQYF. This chain uses TRBV9 with TRBJ2-3; TRBD2 might be the D (7 bases). V was pared by 3 bases and J by 4 bases, with 12 bases between. The CDR3 length is 14 residues. The V gene's germline CDR1 is SGDLS and CDR2 YYNGEE.

V and J are TRBV25-1 and TRBJ1-1; 7 positions match TRBD1. V shed 1 base, J shed 2 bases, and the junction held 4 bases outside the gene matches. Per germline, CDR1 MGHDK and CDR2 SYGVNS. This CDR3 has 15 amino acids. The CDR3 nucleotides read TGTGCCAGCAGTGAATGGACAGGCTCTAACACTGAAGCTTTCTTT. Its translation: CASSEWTGSNTEAFF.

This clone was seen once. The CDR3, as DNA: TGTGCCAGCCGTGCGGGCCCGTCGGAGACCCAGTACTTC. Amino acid sequence: CASRAGPSETQYF. The chain carries TRBV27 and TRBJ2-5; possibly TRBD2 for D (5 bases). CDR1 is MNHEY, CDR2 SMNVEV, per germline (reference sequence). The CDR3 totals 13 residues. V was clipped by 8 bases and J by 5 bases, with 15 bases between them.